These 25 T cell receptor beta chains share one sample of origin, sequenced in a study of T cells in narcolepsy. Data came from immunoSEQ multiplex PCR; TCRdb stores just in-frame clones and leaves some out. The table lists roughly 25,000 clones, around 85% of them singletons. Source material: CD45RA- memory CD4+ T cells from PBMCs. These receptors originate from a human donor with narcolepsy.

The rearrangement links TRBV6-5 to TRBJ2-5; 8 bases agree with TRBD2. The J call may be mistaken, given a closer DNA end match to TRBJ2-7. The CDR3 consists of 16 residues. Germline lookup yields CDR1 MNHEY and CDR2 SVGAGI. The CDR3 here is CASSSLRGGSSYEQYF. DNA of the CDR3: TGTGCCAGCAGTTCCCTCCGGGGGGGGAGCTCCTACGAGCAGTACTTC.

This chain connects TRBV11-2 to TRBJ2-7; 8 bases match TRBD2. The V gene end was trimmed by 3 bases and the J gene end by 8 bases; junction bases not matched to a gene: 15. In germline, CDR1 is SGHAT, CDR2 FQNNGV. The CDR3 covers 16 residues. CDR3 nucleotides: TGTGCCAGCAGCTTTTTAGCGGGGAGGATCGGGGAGCAGCAGTACTTC. Translating gives CASSFLAGRIGEQQYF.

V is TRBV5-5 and J is TRBJ2-3; 9 nucleotides match TRBD1. The CDR3 extends over 15 amino acids. Germline loops: CDR1 SGHKS, CDR2 YYEKEE (reference sequence). The junction had 5 bases not matched to a gene; V was cut back by 3 bases and J by 3 bases. The CDR3 spells CASSWRGQGTDTQYF. In DNA, the CDR3 is TGTGCCAGCAGCTGGCGGGGACAGGGAACAGATACGCAGTATTTT.

The V gene is TRBV6-6, the J gene TRBJ2-5, with 7 bases fitting TRBD1. The CDR3 runs 13 residues. Per germline, CDR1 MNHNY and CDR2 SVGAGI (reference sequence). The J segment lost 5 bases and the V segment lost 6 bases, leaving 6 bases of the junction unmatched. CDR3 sequence reads: CASRDRVGETQYF. CDR3 nucleotide sequence: TGTGCCAGCAGAGACAGGGTTGGGGAGACCCAGTACTTC.

The chain has TRBV2 and TRBJ2-3; the match to TRBD2 covers 12 bases. Germline CDR1 is SNHLY and CDR2 is FYNNEI. The V and J ends lost 4 bases and 5 bases, in that order; junction bases with no gene match: 4. The CDR3 is 15 amino acids. CDR3 in DNA: TGTGCCAGCAGTGGACTAGCGGGAGCAAGAGATACGCAGTATTTT. It codes for CASSGLAGARDTQYF.

The chain links TRBV28 to TRBJ2-5; perhaps TRBD2 as D (6 bases). CDR1 and CDR2 from the germline V gene are MDHEN and SYDVKM. Trimming removed 10 bases from V and 3 bases from J, with 21 bases in between. This CDR3 has 15 residues. DNA for the CDR3: TGTGCCACCAGCGGGTGGCCGGTCGATAAAGAGACCCAGTACTTC. It is translated as CATSGWPVDKETQYF.

J is TRBJ2-3 and V is TRBV7-7; a possible D gene is TRBD2 (5 bases). Germline values: CDR1 SSHAT, CDR2 FNYEAQ (reference sequence). This CDR3 region has 16 residues. V dropped 0 bases and J dropped 4 bases, with 14 bases sitting between them. The CDR3 region is CASSLAQRGLSDTQYF. Here the CDR3 DNA reads TGTGCCAGCAGCTTAGCTCAACGCGGGCTTTCAGATACGCAGTATTTT.

The gene calls are TRBV5-1 and TRBJ2-2, with 9 bases lining up with TRBD1. This CDR3 contains 14 residues. Trimming at V came to 4 bases and at J to 5 bases, leaving 3 bases not matched to a gene. Germline V lookup: CDR1 SGHRS, CDR2 YFSETQ. Here the CDR3 DNA reads TGCGCCAGCAGCCGGGACAGGGTTACCGGGGAGCTGTTTTTT. Translating gives CASSRDRVTGELFF.

This clone was counted between two and nine times. V and J are TRBV27 and TRBJ1-4; TRBD1 aligns across 11 bases. The CDR3 extends over 16 amino acids. Germline assignment: CDR1 MNHEY and CDR2 SMNVEV (reference sequence). V dropped 3 bases and J dropped 7; count of bases not matched to a gene: 7. The CDR3 bases are TGTGCCAGCAGTTTCGGACAGGGGGCCCTTGGTGAAAAACTGTTTTTT. Translation gives CASSFGQGALGEKLFF.

CDR3 amino acids: CASSSLSRGYEQYF. The DNA for the CDR3 is TGTGCCAGCAGTTCGTTATCACGGGGGTACGAGCAGTACTTC. The rearrangement uses TRBV5-4 and TRBJ2-7; D might be TRBD2 (6 bases). V was pared by 5 bases and J by 4 bases, with 16 bases between. Looked up from germline, CDR1 is SGHNT and CDR2 is YYREEE (reference sequence). This CDR3 has 14 residues.

This chain connects TRBV15 to TRBJ2-2, with 8 bases aligning to TRBD1. V shed 1 base and J 6 bases; nucleotides not matched to a gene: 10. This CDR3 has 17 amino acids. Germline V gives CDR1 LNHNV, CDR2 YYDKDF (reference sequence). The CDR3 sequence: CATSRALMDREPGELFF. The CDR3 nucleotides are TGTGCCACCAGCAGAGCTCTTATGGACAGGGAGCCCGGGGAGCTGTTTTTT.

The gene calls are TRBV6-1 and TRBJ2-4; 7 bases are a match to TRBD2. Germline CDR1 reads MNHNS; CDR2 reads SASEGT. The V segment lost 2 bases and the J segment 8 bases; nucleotides outside the gene matches: 15. The CDR3 runs to 17 residues. The CDR3 nucleotides read TGTGCCAGCAGTGAACTGGTGATAGCGGGTGGTAGGGACATTCAGTACTTC. Protein product: CASSELVIAGGRDIQYF.

The CDR3 region is CASSDRGHQPQHF. DNA of the CDR3: TGTGCCAGCAGTGACAGGGGACATCAGCCCCAGCATTTT. The J gene is TRBJ1-5, the V gene TRBV2; TRBD1 is a possible D gene (6 bases). The ends were cut back, 3 bases at V and 5 bases at J, with 8 bases in the middle. Germline V gene lookup returns CDR1 SNHLY and CDR2 FYNNEI. This CDR3 spans 13 amino acids.

This clone was counted once. The chain joins TRBV27 to TRBJ1-2; 9 nucleotides align to TRBD1. This CDR3 region has 17 residues. Germline CDR1 is MNHEY and CDR2 is SMNVEV (reference sequence). V dropped 1 base and J dropped 1; count of bases not matched to a gene: 7. This CDR3 reads CASSLFATGGYNYGYTF. In DNA, the CDR3 is TGTGCCAGCAGTTTATTCGCGACAGGGGGTTATAACTATGGCTACACCTTC.

This clone was seen only a few times. The chain joins TRBV2 to TRBJ1-5; TRBD1 matches 8 bases. Germline V gives CDR1 SNHLY, CDR2 FYNNEI. The CDR3 is 15 residues long. The V gene end was trimmed by 0 bases and the J gene end by 10 bases; junction bases not matched to a gene: 8. CDR3 coding DNA: TGTGCCAGCAGTGAAGCGCTAGGACAGGGTTTTCCCCAGCATTTT. As protein: CASSEALGQGFPQHF.

J is TRBJ2-1 and V is TRBV5-6; 13 bases are shared with TRBD2. CDR1 is SGHDT, CDR2 YYEEEE, per germline. The V and J ends lost 4 bases and 6 bases, in that order; junction bases with no gene match: 13. This CDR3 is 18 amino acids long. CDR3 bases: TGTGCCAGCAGCCCCCCGGGACTAGCGGGAATTTTCCCCAATGAGCAGTTCTTC. Translation: CASSPPGLAGIFPNEQFF.

The rearrangement links TRBV5-1 to TRBJ2-5; 11 nucleotides agree with TRBD1. With the DNA end fitting TRBJ2-7 better, the J assignment may be wrong. The CDR3 length is 13 residues. Germline values: CDR1 SGHRS, CDR2 YFSETQ. The CDR3, as DNA: TGCGCCAGCAGCGCAGGGACAGGGGGCGAGCAGTACTTC. Protein product: CASSAGTGGEQYF.

The V and J genes are TRBV19 and TRBJ1-2; 7 nucleotides align to TRBD1. J lost 4 bases, V lost 8 bases, and 1 base had no gene match. Germline CDR1 and CDR2: LNHDA and SQIVND (reference sequence). The CDR3 is 11 residues long. As DNA, the CDR3 is TGTGCCAGTCAGGGGGTCTATGGCTACACCTTC. This sequence encodes CASQGVYGYTF.

The rearrangement joins TRBV5-1 to TRBJ2-7, with a tentative D call TRBD1 (6 bases). V lost 3 bases and J lost 1, with 14 bases in between. The CDR3 is 15 amino acids. Germline values: CDR1 SGHRS, CDR2 YFSETQ. This CDR3 reads CASSWKDSASYEQYF. The CDR3 coding sequence is TGCGCCAGCAGCTGGAAGGACAGCGCATCCTACGAGCAGTACTTC.

This rearrangement joins TRBV4-1 to TRBJ2-1; D possibly corresponds to TRBD1 (5 bases). The CDR3 covers 16 residues. V dropped 3 bases and J dropped 7 bases, with 19 bases sitting between them. Germline CDR1 and CDR2: MGHRA and YSYEKL. The CDR3 loop reads CASSHTLGPGRNEQFF. The CDR3 DNA is TGCGCCAGCAGCCACACCCTTGGACCAGGGCGGAATGAGCAGTTCTTC.

The rearrangement links TRBV21-1 to TRBJ1-5. TRBV21-1 is a pseudogene. CDR3 length equals 22 residues. CDR3: CASSKVSGLLGRGGKGNQPQHF. The CDR3 region has the DNA TGTGCCAGCAGCAAAGTATCGGGCCTACTCGGCCGGGGAGGAAAGGGCAATCAGCCCCAGCATTTT.

CDR3 region: CASSHGGGDEQFF. The CDR3 DNA follows: TGTGCCAGCAGCCATGGGGGGGGTGATGAGCAGTTCTTC. The chain links TRBV11-2 to TRBJ2-1, with TRBD2 identical over 7 bases. This CDR3 contains 13 residues. CDR1 is SGHAT, CDR2 FQNNGV, per germline. J lost 8 bases, V lost 5 bases, and 6 bases had no gene match.

In nucleotides, the CDR3 is TGTGCCAGCAGCTTGCGGGGTAGTTTGTCCGGGGAGCTGTTTTTT. Translating gives CASSLRGSLSGELFF. The V gene is TRBV5-8, the J gene TRBJ2-2; D perhaps matches TRBD2 (5 bases). V was trimmed by 1 base and J by 6 bases, leaving 13 bases between them. CDR3 size: 15 residues. Germline V lookup: CDR1 SGHTS, CDR2 YDEGEE.

The chain carries TRBV15 and TRBJ2-7, with 7 positions matching TRBD2. Germline values: CDR1 LNHNV, CDR2 YYDKDF (reference sequence). Trimming took 4 bases from V and 0 from J; bases not matched to a gene: 3. This CDR3 comprises 14 residues. The CDR3 here is CATSTERDSYEQYF. The CDR3, as DNA: TGTGCCACCAGCACAGAGCGGGACTCCTACGAGCAGTACTTC.

The rearrangement links TRBV18 to TRBJ2-7; TRBD1 is a possible D gene (5 bases). There are 14 residues in the CDR3. V gave up 0 bases and J gave up 7 bases, with 13 bases separating them. Germline lookup yields CDR1 KGHSH and CDR2 LQKENI. CDR3 sequence: CASSPPGSGKEQYF. For the CDR3, the DNA is TGTGCCAGCTCACCACCGGGATCAGGGAAGGAGCAGTACTTC.